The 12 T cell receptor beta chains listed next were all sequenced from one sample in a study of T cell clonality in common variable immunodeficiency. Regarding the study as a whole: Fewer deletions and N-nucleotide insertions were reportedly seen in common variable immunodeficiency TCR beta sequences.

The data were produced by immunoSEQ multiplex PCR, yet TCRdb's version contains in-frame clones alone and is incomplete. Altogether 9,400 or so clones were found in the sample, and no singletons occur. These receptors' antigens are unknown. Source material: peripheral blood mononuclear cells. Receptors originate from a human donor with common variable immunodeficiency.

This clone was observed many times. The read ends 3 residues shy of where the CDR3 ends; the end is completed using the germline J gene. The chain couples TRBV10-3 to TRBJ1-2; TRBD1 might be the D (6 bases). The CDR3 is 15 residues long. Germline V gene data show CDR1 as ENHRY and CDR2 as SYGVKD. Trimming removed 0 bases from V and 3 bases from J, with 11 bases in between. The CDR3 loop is CAISESFGTYYGYTF. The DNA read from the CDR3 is TGTGCCATCAGTGAGTCGTTCGGGACATACTATGGC.

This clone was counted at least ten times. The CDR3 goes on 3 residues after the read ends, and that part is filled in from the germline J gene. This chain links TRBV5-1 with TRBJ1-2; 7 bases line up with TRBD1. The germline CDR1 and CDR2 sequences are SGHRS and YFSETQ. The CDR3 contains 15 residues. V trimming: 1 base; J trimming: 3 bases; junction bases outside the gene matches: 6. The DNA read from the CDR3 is TGCGCCAGCAGCTTGACTCGGGACAGTCACTATGGC. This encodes CASSLTRDSHYG. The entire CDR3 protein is CASSLTRDSHYGYTF.

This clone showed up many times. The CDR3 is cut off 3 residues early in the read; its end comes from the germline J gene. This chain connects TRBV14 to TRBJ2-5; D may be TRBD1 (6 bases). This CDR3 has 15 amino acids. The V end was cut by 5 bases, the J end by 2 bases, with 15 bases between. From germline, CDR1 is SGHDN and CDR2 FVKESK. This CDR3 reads CASSFLRGFQETQYF. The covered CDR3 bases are TGTGCCAGCAGCTTCCTGAGGGGGTTTCAAGAGACC. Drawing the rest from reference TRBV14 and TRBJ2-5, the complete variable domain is EAGVTQFPSHSVIEKGQTVTLRCDPISGHDNLYWYRRVMGKEIKFLLHFVKESKQDESGMPNNRFLAERTGGTYSTLKVQPAELEDSGVYFCASSFLRGFQETQYFGPGTRLLVL.

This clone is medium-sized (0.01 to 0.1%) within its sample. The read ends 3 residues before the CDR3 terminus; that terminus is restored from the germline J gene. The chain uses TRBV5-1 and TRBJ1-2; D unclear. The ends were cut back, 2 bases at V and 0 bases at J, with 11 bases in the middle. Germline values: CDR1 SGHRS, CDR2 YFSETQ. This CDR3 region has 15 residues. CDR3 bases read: TGCGCCAGCAGCTTTTCAGAGTCGTCTAACTATGGC. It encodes CASSFSESSNYG. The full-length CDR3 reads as CASSFSESSNYGYTF. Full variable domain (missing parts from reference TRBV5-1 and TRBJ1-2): KAGVTQTPRYLIKTRGQQVTLSCSPISGHRSVSWYQQTPGQGLQFLFEYFSETQRNKGNFPGRFSGRQFSNSRSEMNVSTLELGDSALYLCASSFSESSNYGYTFGSGTRLTVV.

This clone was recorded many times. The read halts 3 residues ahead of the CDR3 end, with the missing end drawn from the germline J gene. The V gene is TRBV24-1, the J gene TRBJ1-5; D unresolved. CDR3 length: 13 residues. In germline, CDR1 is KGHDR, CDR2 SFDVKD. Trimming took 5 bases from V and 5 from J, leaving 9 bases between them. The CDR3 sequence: CATSARGDQPQHF. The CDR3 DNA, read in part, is TGTGCCACCAGTGCCCGGGGAGATCAGCCC.

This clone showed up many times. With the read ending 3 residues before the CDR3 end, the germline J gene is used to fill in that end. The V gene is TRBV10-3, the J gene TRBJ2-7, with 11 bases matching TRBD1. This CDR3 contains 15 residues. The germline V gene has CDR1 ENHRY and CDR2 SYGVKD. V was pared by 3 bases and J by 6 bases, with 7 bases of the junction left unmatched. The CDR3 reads CAISDYGTGGSEQYF. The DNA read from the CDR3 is TGTGCCATCAGTGACTACGGGACAGGGGGATCCGAG.

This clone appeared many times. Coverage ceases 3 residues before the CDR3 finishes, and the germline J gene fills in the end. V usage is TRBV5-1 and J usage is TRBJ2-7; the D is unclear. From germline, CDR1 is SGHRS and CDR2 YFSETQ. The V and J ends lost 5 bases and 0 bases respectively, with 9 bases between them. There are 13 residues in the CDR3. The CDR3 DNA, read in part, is TGCGCCAGCAGAGTACTCACCTCCTACGAG. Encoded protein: CASRVLTSYE. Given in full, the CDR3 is CASRVLTSYEQYF. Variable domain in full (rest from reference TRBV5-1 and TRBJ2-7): KAGVTQTPRYLIKTRGQQVTLSCSPISGHRSVSWYQQTPGQGLQFLFEYFSETQRNKGNFPGRFSGRQFSNSRSEMNVSTLELGDSALYLCASRVLTSYEQYFGPGTRLTVT.

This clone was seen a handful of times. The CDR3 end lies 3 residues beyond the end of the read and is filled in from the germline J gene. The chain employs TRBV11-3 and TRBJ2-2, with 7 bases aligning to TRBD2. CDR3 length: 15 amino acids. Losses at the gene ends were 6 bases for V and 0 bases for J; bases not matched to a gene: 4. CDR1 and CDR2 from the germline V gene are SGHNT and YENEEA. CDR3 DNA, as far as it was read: TGTGCCAGCAGTGAAGCGGGATCGAACACCGGGGAG. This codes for CASSEAGSNTGE. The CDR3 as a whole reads CASSEAGSNTGELFF.

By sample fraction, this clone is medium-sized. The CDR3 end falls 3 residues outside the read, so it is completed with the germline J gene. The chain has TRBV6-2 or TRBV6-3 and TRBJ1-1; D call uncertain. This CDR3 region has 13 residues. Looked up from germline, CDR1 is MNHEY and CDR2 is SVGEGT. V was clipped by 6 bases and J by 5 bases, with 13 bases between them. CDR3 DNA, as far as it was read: TGTGCCAGCAGGGAGACGGGCGGGACTGAA. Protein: CASRETGGTE. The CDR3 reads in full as CASRETGGTEAFF.

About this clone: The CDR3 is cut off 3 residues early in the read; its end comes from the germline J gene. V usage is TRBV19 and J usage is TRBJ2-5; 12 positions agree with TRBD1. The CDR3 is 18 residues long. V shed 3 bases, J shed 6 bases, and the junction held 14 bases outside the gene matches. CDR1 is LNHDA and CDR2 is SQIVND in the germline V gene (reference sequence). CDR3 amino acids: CASSMRYSGTGGGKTQYF. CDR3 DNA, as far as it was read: TGTGCCAGTAGTATGAGGTATTCCGGGACAGGGGGCGGTAAGACC. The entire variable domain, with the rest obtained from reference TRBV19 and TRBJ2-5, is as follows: DGGITQSPKYLFRKEGQNVTLSCEQNLNHDAMYWYRQDPGQGLRLIYYSQIVNDFQKGDIAEGYSVSREKKESFPLTVTSAQKNPTAFYLCASSMRYSGTGGGKTQYFGPGTRLLVL.

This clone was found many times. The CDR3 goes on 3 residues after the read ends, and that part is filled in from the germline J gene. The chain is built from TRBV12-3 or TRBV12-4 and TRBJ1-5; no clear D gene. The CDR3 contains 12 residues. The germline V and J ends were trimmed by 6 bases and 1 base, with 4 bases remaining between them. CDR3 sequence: CASSKSNQPQHF. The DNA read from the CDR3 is TGTGCCAGCAGCAAAAGCAATCAGCCC.

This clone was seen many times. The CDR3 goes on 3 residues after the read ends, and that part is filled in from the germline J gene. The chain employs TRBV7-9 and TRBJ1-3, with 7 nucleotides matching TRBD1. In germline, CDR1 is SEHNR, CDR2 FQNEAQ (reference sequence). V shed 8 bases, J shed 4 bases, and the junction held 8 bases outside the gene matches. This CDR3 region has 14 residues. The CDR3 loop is CASLTDREGNTIYF. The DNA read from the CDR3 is TGTGCCAGCCTAACCGACAGGGAGGGAAACACC.